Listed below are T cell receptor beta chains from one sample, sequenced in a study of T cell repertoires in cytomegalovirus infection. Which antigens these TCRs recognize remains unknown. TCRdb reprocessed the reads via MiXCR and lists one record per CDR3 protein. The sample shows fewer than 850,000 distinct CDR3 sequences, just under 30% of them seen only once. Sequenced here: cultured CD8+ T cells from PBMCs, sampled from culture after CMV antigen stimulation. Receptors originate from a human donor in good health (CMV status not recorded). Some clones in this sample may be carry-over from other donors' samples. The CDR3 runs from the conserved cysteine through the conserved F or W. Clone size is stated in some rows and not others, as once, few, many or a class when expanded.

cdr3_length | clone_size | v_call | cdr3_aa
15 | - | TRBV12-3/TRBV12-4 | CASSPQGAGTGELFF
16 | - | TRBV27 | CASSYASGGSTDTQYF
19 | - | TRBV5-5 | CASSLRAQPTGLRNSPLHF
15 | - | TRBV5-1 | CASSLEGGWTDTQYF
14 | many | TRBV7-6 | CASSSATGNYGYTF
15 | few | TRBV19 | CASSGIAGQYNEQFF
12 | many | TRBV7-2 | CASSQGVPEAFF
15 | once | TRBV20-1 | CSARTARGAAYEQYF
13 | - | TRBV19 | CASSPMVTGELFF
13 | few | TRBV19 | CASSRGASYEQYF
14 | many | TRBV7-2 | CASSGGPNTGELFF
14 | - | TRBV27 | CASSLRGSGDTQYF
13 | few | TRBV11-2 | CASRLQGWEKLFF
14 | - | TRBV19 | CASSPRTSGDEQFF
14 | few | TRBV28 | CASKSRDSPHEQYF
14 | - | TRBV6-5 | CASSPRHSGNTIYF
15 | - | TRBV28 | CASRARQSSYGELFF
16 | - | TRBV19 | CASSIMGSRRTDTQYF
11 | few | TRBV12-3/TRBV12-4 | CATSNTGELFF
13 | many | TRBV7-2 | CASSLPSRTEAFF
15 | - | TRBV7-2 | CASSLLTGRNQPQHF
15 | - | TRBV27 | CASSIGAGVNTEAFF
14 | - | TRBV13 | CASSQPGDPLGYTF
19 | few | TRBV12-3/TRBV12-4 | CASSSKAGTGVHLSNEQFF
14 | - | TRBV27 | CASTAGGPTDTQYF
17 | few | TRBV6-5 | CASSYSIESKNRNTIYF
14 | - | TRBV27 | CASSSTGTGAEQYF
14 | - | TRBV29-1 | CSVEDPGGQETQYF
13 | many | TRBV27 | CASSSRGYYGYTF
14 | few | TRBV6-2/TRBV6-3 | CASSTTGANSPLHF
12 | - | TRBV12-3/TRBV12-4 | CASSPNLIGYTF
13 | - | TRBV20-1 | CSARDQGFETQYF
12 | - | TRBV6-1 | CASSVPRDRVYF
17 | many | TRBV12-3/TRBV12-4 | CASSFFPGQASTDTQYF